The 12 T cell receptor beta chains below were found in one sample sequenced in a study of shared T cell receptors in the human thymus. The protocol was immunoSEQ multiplex PCR, while the TCRdb copy is restricted to in-frame clones and leaves out a portion. The table shows 500,000 to 550,000 clones, with about four fifths occurring only once. The data were also submitted as part of a second study, on human thymus T cells.

The specimen was thymocytes. The origin of the receptors is a boy under two years old with a congenital heart defect.

About this clone itself: This CDR3 is also generated by other DNA sequences in the sample. The rearrangement links TRBV4-3 to TRBJ2-1, with D maybe TRBD2 (5 bases). V lost 1 base, J lost 2 bases, and 9 bases lay in between. Germline CDR1 and CDR2: LGHNA and YSLEER. The CDR3 length is 15 residues. DNA of the CDR3: TGCGCCAGCAGCCAAGTCGCGGGTGCCTACAATGAGCAGTTCTTC. Its translation: CASSQVAGAYNEQFF.

This chain links TRBV4-3 with TRBJ2-7, with 9 bases that match TRBD2. The V segment lost 6 bases and the J segment 0 bases; nucleotides outside the gene matches: 3. Germline V CDR1 and CDR2: LGHNA, YSLEER. The CDR3 loop spans 14 amino acids. CDR3 nucleotides: TGCGCCAGCAGTCCTAGCGGGGACTCCTACGAGCAGTACTTC. This codes for CASSPSGDSYEQYF.

This sequence joins TRBV15 and TRBJ2-7; the match to TRBD2 covers 10 bases. After removal of 4 bases from V and 5 bases from J, the junction contained 5 bases not matched to a gene. The CDR3 loop spans 14 amino acids. Per germline, CDR1 LNHNV and CDR2 YYDKDF (reference sequence). The CDR3 DNA sequence: TGTGCCACCAGCAAAGCGGGAGGGCCTAACGAGCAGTACTTC. Its protein is CATSKAGGPNEQYF. Based on the CDR3 plus reference TRBV15 and TRBJ2-7, the full variable domain is DAMVIQNPRYQVTQFGKPVTLSCSQTLNHNVMYWYQQKSSQAPKLLFHYYDKDFNNEADTPDNFQSRRPNTSFCFLDIRSPGLGDTAMYLCATSKAGGPNEQYFGPGTRLTVT.

The chain employs TRBV5-6 and TRBJ2-7; D gene ambiguous. V lost 3 bases, J lost 5 bases, and 12 bases lay in between. The length of the CDR3 is 13 residues. Germline loops: CDR1 SGHDT, CDR2 YYEEEE. The CDR3 loop reads CASSSPTPDEQYF. The DNA for the CDR3 is TGTGCCAGCAGCTCCCCTACCCCGGACGAGCAGTACTTC.

The rearrangement links TRBV5-1 to TRBJ2-2; no firm D call. Trimming shortened V by 0 bases and J by 5 bases, and 14 bases separated the two germline ends. The CDR3 length is 16 residues. CDR1 and CDR2 (germline): SGHRS, YFSETQ. CDR3 DNA: TGCGCCAGCAGCTTGGACAGTCCGTATTGGACCGGGGAGCTGTTTTTT. Its translation: CASSLDSPYWTGELFF. The full variable domain, with the rest looked up from reference TRBV5-1 and TRBJ2-2, is KAGVTQTPRYLIKTRGQQVTLSCSPISGHRSVSWYQQTPGQGLQFLFEYFSETQRNKGNFPGRFSGRQFSNSRSEMNVSTLELGDSALYLCASSLDSPYWTGELFFGEGSRLTVL.

J is TRBJ2-1 and V is TRBV28; perhaps TRBD2 as D (6 bases). The CDR3 is 19 residues long. Germline values: CDR1 MDHEN, CDR2 SYDVKM. Trimming took off 3 bases at V and 4 bases at J, with 25 bases between the two ends. The DNA for the CDR3 is TGTGCCAGCAGTTTCTCCAAAAGGATTAGCGGAGGGGCTTACAATGAGCAGTTCTTC. Its protein product is CASSFSKRISGGAYNEQFF.

The chain recombines TRBV4-2 with TRBJ2-3; 8 nucleotides line up with TRBD1. With 3 bases clipped from V and 6 bases from J, the junction kept 5 bases outside the gene matches. This CDR3 comprises 14 residues. Germline CDR1 is LGHNA and CDR2 is YNFKEQ. The CDR3 loop reads CASSQADRGDTQYF. DNA of the CDR3: TGTGCCAGCAGCCAGGCAGACAGGGGCGATACGCAGTATTTT.

The V call is TRBV28, the J call TRBJ2-2; 10 bases align to TRBD1. J lost 0 bases, V lost 5 bases, and 3 bases had no gene match. The CDR3 consists of 16 residues. Germline CDR1 MDHEN, CDR2 SYDVKM. Here the CDR3 reads CASSHGQGANTGELFF. In nucleotides, the CDR3 is TGTGCCAGCAGTCACGGACAGGGGGCGAACACCGGGGAGCTGTTTTTT.

The V and J genes are TRBV27 and TRBJ1-2, with a tentative D call TRBD1 (6 bases). This CDR3 is 17 amino acids long. Per germline, CDR1 MNHEY and CDR2 SMNVEV (reference sequence). V lost 3 bases and J 2 bases, leaving 19 bases between the germline ends. The CDR3 loop reads CASSLLGGRGSNYGYTF. In DNA form, the CDR3 reads TGTGCCAGCAGTTTGCTGGGGGGGAGGGGGAGCAACTATGGCTACACCTTC.

This clone was recorded only once. The rearrangement uses TRBV28 and TRBJ1-2; no firm D call. The V end was cut by 5 bases, the J end by 4 bases, with 14 bases between. This CDR3 is built from 14 residues. Germline V gene lookup returns CDR1 MDHEN and CDR2 SYDVKM. The CDR3 nucleotides are TGTGCCAGCAGTCGTGGGGTGGCGGGCTATGGCTACACCTTC. This gives the protein CASSRGVAGYGYTF.

This clone was observed a single time. This sequence joins TRBV27 and TRBJ2-7; maybe TRBD1 (6 bases). V dropped 3 bases and J dropped 1 base, with 7 bases sitting between them. CDR1 is MNHEY, CDR2 SMNVEV, per germline (reference sequence). The length of the CDR3 is 13 residues. The CDR3 spells CASSFQGSYEQYF. CDR3 DNA: TGTGCCAGCAGTTTCCAGGGGTCCTACGAGCAGTACTTC.

This clone was seen a few times. This sequence joins TRBV4-1 and TRBJ2-7; the D is unclear. Germline CDR1 is MGHRA and CDR2 is YSYEKL. CDR3 length: 13 amino acids. Trimming stripped 2 bases from V and 0 bases from J, with 5 bases between. CDR3 amino acids: CASSQTSSYEQYF. DNA for the CDR3: TGCGCCAGCAGCCAAACAAGCTCCTACGAGCAGTACTTC.